The 13 T cell receptor beta chains listed next were all sequenced from one sample in a study of graft-versus-host responses after intestinal transplantation. This table comes from immunoSEQ multiplex PCR, and its TCRdb copy is limited to in-frame clones, with some not included. The sample has approximately 13,000 clones, approximately 93% seen once; the top ten hold about 4.2%. The material sequenced was PBMCs, taken about 34 months after intestinal transplantation. These receptors were collected from a human patient who received an intestinal transplant, so some T cells may come from the graft donor.

The chain is built from TRBV7-6 and TRBJ2-1, with D uncertain. Looked up from germline, CDR1 is SGHVS and CDR2 is FNYEAQ. The CDR3 runs 18 residues. V shed 1 base and J shed 3 bases, with 19 bases lying between them. In DNA, the CDR3 is TGTGCCAGCAGCTTAGGGGTTGGGTTTCGGGCCAGCTACAATGAGCAGTTCTTC. Amino acid sequence: CASSLGVGFRASYNEQFF. The entire variable domain, with the rest obtained from reference TRBV7-6 and TRBJ2-1, is as follows: GAGVSQSPRYKVTKRGQDVALRCDPISGHVSLYWYRQALGQGPEFLTYFNYEAQQDKSGLPNDRFSAERPEGSISTLTIQRTEQRDSAMYRCASSLGVGFRASYNEQFFGPGTRLTVL.

V and J are TRBV7-6 and TRBJ2-2, with TRBD1 matching over 10 bases. From germline, CDR1 is SGHVS and CDR2 FNYEAQ. The CDR3 runs to 14 residues. The J segment lost 5 bases and the V segment lost 8 bases, leaving 5 bases of the junction unmatched. The CDR3 here is CASRDRGETGELFF. DNA of the CDR3: TGTGCCAGCCGGGACAGGGGTGAGACCGGGGAGCTGTTTTTT.

The chain recombines TRBV7-6 with TRBJ1-1; a possible D gene is TRBD1 (5 bases). CDR3 length equals 17 residues. Germline V gene data show CDR1 as SGHVS and CDR2 as FNYEAQ. The V end was cut by 5 bases, the J end by 1 base, with 20 bases between. CDR3 protein: CASSVGTPGLGNTEAFF. The CDR3 nucleotides read TGTGCCAGCAGCGTCGGGACCCCAGGCCTAGGGAACACTGAAGCTTTCTTT.

This clone appeared once. The CDR3 sequence is CASSLGMNTEAFF. In DNA form, the CDR3 reads TGTGCCAGCAGCTTAGGGATGAACACTGAAGCTTTCTTT. V gene TRBV7-6 combines with J gene TRBJ1-1, with unresolved D. In germline, CDR1 is SGHVS, CDR2 FNYEAQ. The CDR3 runs 13 residues. V was pared by 1 base and J by 0 bases, with 3 bases between.

This clone was observed a few times. The rearrangement uses TRBV18 and TRBJ1-1; possible D gene TRBD1, 5 bases. The CDR3 runs 14 residues. Germline V gene sequence: CDR1 KGHSH, CDR2 LQKENI. Trimming took 2 bases from V and 5 from J, leaving 12 bases between them. Written as DNA, the CDR3 is TGTGCCAGCTCACCATCGACAGTTACTACTGAAGCTTTCTTT. It translates to CASSPSTVTTEAFF.

This chain connects TRBV2 to TRBJ1-1; D gene ambiguous. This CDR3 has 14 amino acids. Germline V gene lookup returns CDR1 SNHLY and CDR2 FYNNEI. V lost 6 bases to trimming and J lost 2 bases, with 13 bases between them. The CDR3 sequence is CASRPPGSNTEAFF. The CDR3 region has the DNA TGTGCCAGCAGACCCCCGGGGAGTAACACTGAAGCTTTCTTT.

CDR3 bases: TGCGCCAGCAGCAAGGACAGGGAGTGGAGTGGGCAGTACTTC. The encoded protein is CASSKDREWSGQYF. The chain joins TRBV5-1 to TRBJ2-7, with 8 bases aligning to TRBD1. CDR1 is SGHRS and CDR2 is YFSETQ in the germline V gene. CDR3 length: 14 amino acids. V lost 4 bases and J lost 9; bases outside the gene matches: 12.

The gene calls are TRBV1 and TRBJ1-6; TRBD1 was called by the table and not checked on the DNA. TRBV1 represents a pseudogene. This CDR3 has 19 amino acids. CDR3 nucleotide sequence: TGCACCAGCAGCCAGGGTCGGAAACAGCCTACAATCTATAATTCACCCCTCCACTTT. The encoded protein is CTSSQGRKQPTIYNSPLHF.

In its sample, this clone was seen once. The V call is TRBV18, the J call TRBJ1-2; unclear D gene. The CDR3 has 14 amino acids. V was trimmed by 0 bases and J by 2 bases, leaving 7 bases between them. Germline V gives CDR1 KGHSH, CDR2 LQKENI. In DNA form, the CDR3 reads TGTGCCAGCTCACCACCGGGCCCCAACTATGGCTACACCTTC. Amino acid sequence: CASSPPGPNYGYTF.

J is TRBJ2-3 and V is TRBV2; TRBD2 aligns across 8 bases. This CDR3 has 16 amino acids. V shed 4 bases and J 2 bases; nucleotides not matched to a gene: 8. Germline V gene lookup returns CDR1 SNHLY and CDR2 FYNNEI. The chain's CDR3 is CASSVGTSGDTDTQYF. The CDR3 DNA follows: TGTGCCAGCAGTGTTGGCACTAGCGGAGACACAGATACGCAGTATTTT.

V usage is TRBV7-2 and J usage is TRBJ1-3; no clear D gene. Trimming cost V 3 bases and J 1 base, with 10 bases left between them. Germline CDR1 SGHTA, CDR2 FQGNSA. This CDR3 spans 15 amino acids. The CDR3 DNA is TGTGCCAGCAGCTTCGGGCTTTTGTCTGGAAACACCATATATTTT. This gives the protein CASSFGLLSGNTIYF.

The J gene is TRBJ2-2, the V gene TRBV9; unclear D gene. The V and J ends lost 3 bases and 2 bases respectively, with 11 bases between them. Germline V gives CDR1 SGDLS, CDR2 YYNGEE. CDR3 size: 15 residues. The CDR3: CASSAYSSNTGELFF. CDR3 nucleotides: TGTGCCAGCAGCGCGTATTCCAGTAACACCGGGGAGCTGTTTTTT.

This chain joins TRBV5-1 and TRBJ1-1; D not resolved. The CDR3 runs to 15 residues. Germline V gene data show CDR1 as SGHRS and CDR2 as YFSETQ. The V end lost 4 bases, the J end lost 4 bases, and 17 bases lay between the germline ends. CDR3 protein: CASSPVPGYATEAFF. The CDR3, as DNA: TGCGCCAGCAGCCCTGTGCCCGGATATGCCACTGAAGCTTTCTTT.